This is a list of T cell receptor beta chains from one sample in a study of vaccination and CD4 T cells after COVID-19. Using its own MiXCR run on the PCR reads, TCRdb lists one record per CDR3 protein. The sample consists of several thousand distinct CDR3 sequences, roughly 70% of them appearing once. Antigens of these TCRs are unknown. The sequenced material came from CD4+ T cells from blood, cultured in vitro. Every receptor here comes from a human donor who had recovered from COVID-19. The CDR3 runs from the conserved cysteine through the conserved F or W. Fields, in order: clone size, V gene, CDR3 protein. Clone size is stated in some rows and not others, as once, few, many or a class when expanded.

large TRBV4-3 CASSQTSNEQFF
. TRBV20-1 CSARSKETQYF
. TRBV5-4 CASSLVVPGGSNEQFF
. TRBV7-2 CASSTWTGDPYEQYF
. TRBV20-1 CSARDLASIAQYF
. TRBV15 CATSRLDTYNSSLHF
few TRBV10-3 CAITPDSYTDTQYF
. TRBV6-4 CASRAGTHSTDTQYF
. TRBV20-1 CSVEGRFNNYGYTF
. TRBV28 CASSQWGQGTDTQYF
. TRBV6-5 CASSYPRGAGELFF
. TRBV11-3 CASSHGNSPLHF
. TRBV24-1 CATSDLGTGRQETQYF
. TRBV12-3/TRBV12-4 CASNRAEQPQHF
once TRBV25-1 CASSGGGLGYGYTF
few TRBV20-1 CSAREGTTGELFF
once TRBV30 CAWTRGLGGYTF
few TRBV6-1 CASSESGQGAGGYTF
. TRBV7-8 CASSSPGTGVSEQYF
few TRBV6-2/TRBV6-3 CASSYAQGAYEQYF
. TRBV20-1 CSVLVPTNEKLFF
few TRBV7-2 CASSTNRASYTF
. TRBV20-1 CSARDQGRGTEAFF
. TRBV28 CASSASPRDNPRPHF
large TRBV20-1 CSARRGQGDEKLFF
. TRBV6-1 CASNRLAGEGEQYF
. TRBV12-3/TRBV12-4 CASTRQDGSNSPLHF
. TRBV10-2 CASSGTGRTVTQYF
once TRBV2 CASSPQGNSPLHF
. TRBV7-7 CASSLLGGGAETQYF
. TRBV24-1 CAPESRGYTF
. TRBV2 CASSEDRGWLDTQYF
. TRBV6-5 CASSSYREFNEKLFF
. TRBV27 CASSLSKATDTQYF
. TRBV7-2 CASSSLKPHTEAFF
. TRBV29-1 CSVERGGELFF
. TRBV6-5 CASSSPGLGNSPLHF
. TRBV20-1 CSASEHRVETQYF
few TRBV15 CATAAGEGSGANVLTF
. TRBV20-1 CSARSGQAIENTEAFF
. TRBV6-1 CASSTRQVSYNEQFF
. TRBV20-1 CSAISTGNQETQYF
once TRBV5-1 CASNSGGTYNEQFF
few TRBV6-1 CASSEGKGPVNTEAFF